The sequence of this TCR beta chain was determined in a study of spatial heterogeneity in lung cancer (dated by TCRdb to about 2019). Concerning the study at large: Donors were under 95 patients with early-stage, untreated non-small cell lung cancer from the lung TRACERx cohort. At surgery, both alpha and beta chains were TCR-sequenced in about 200 tumor regions, approximately 64 matched nontumor lung samples and a few dozen PBMC samples. In the raw uncorrected reads, each unique combination of TCR and UMI appeared more than ten times on average. Beta-chain transcripts were consistently detected in greater numbers than alpha-chain transcripts, which likely reflected higher beta-chain transcript abundance. TCR repertoire features were related to nonsynonymous mutation counts determined by whole-exome sequencing of tumor tissue. Follow-up PBMC samples were sequenced whenever available, with the median time to follow-up being approximately 2 years after resection. In non-small cell lung cancer, the study quantitatively compared TCR alpha and beta repertoires across several tumor regions, matched nontumor lung, and blood.

What the work shows at the level of the full study, not this receptor alone: Ubiquitous expanded tumor TCRs showed up in blood more often at tumor resection than at routine follow-up. Additional single-cell paired TCR alpha and beta sequencing was considered necessary to confirm, at a functional level, the hypothesis that regional TCRs recognize regional mutations. Comparisons of baseline and follow-up blood repertoires included only 11 to 15 patients.

Points on this clonotype: Its antigen remains unidentified. The sample holds no much larger clone one base away, and base qualities are not on file.

To prepare the library, 5' RACE was applied. The run used a NextSeq 500. The TCR library protocol attached a unique molecular identifier to each TCR cDNA molecule to allow correction of PCR and sequencing errors. The study's processing was this. TCR identification, UMI-based error correction and CDR3 extraction were all carried out with Decombinator tools. Expanded TCRs were defined as those above a frequency of 2 per 1,000, corresponding to the top 1% of the tumor frequency distribution. Rényi diversity was computed with the R vegan package after subsampling each repertoire 100 times to 5,000 TCRs. CDR3 similarity networks were constructed using string-kernel similarity of amino acid triplets, with links drawn between CDR3s whose pairwise similarity was above 0.82. TCRdb trimmed public reads at Q25 via fastp, called clones via MiXCR and kept in-frame beta chains. Rows with a matching CDR3 protein are joined into one entry that keeps the most common DNA and genes. The V and J calls shown here were made by TCRdb, not taken from the authors' results. For this sample the table gives about 52,000 distinct CDR3 sequences, of which 7.4% were detected only once. The ten largest make up roughly 37% of the sample.

The time point tag for this specimen amounts to: blood at routine non-recurrence follow-up after resection. TCR sequencing used whole RNA extracted from tumor and nontumor lung tissue, or from cryopreserved PBMC samples, without cell sorting. Only patients for whom sufficient RNA was available from at least two tumor regions were selected for TCR sequencing. The germline V gene (reference sequence) specifies DFQATT as CDR1 and SNEGSKA as CDR2. The CDR3 runs 15 residues from the cysteine to the phenylalanine. Just CDR3 DNA is preserved here, 45 bases in frame from base 1. V loses 3 bases at its end and J loses 8 bases; junction bases beyond the gene matches: 14.

The source was PBMCs, collected at follow-up. The rearrangement joined TRBV20-1 to TRBJ1-1; 8 bases in between match TRBD1. This clonotype originated in a female donor with early-stage non-small cell lung cancer. Here is the DNA: TGCAGTGCTAGCCCCAGGGGGCGCAAGTCGTCCGAAGCTTTCTTT. Translated, it reads CSASPRGRKSSEAFF.